The clone carrying this T cell receptor beta chain was seen at least ten times. What it recognizes is unknown. The sample comes from a study of CD8 T cells in ankylosing spondylitis. This CDR3 comprises 13 residues. V gave up 5 bases and J gave up 1 base, with 11 bases separating them. Germline lookup yields CDR1 DFQATT and CDR2 SNEGSKA (reference sequence). The authors made TCR beta libraries by quantitative 5'-RACE with molecular barcodes. One entry per CDR3 protein results from TCRdb running MiXCR on the 5' RACE reads. The sample lists 150,000 to 200,000 distinct CDR3 sequences, about 9.9% occurring once. Whole-study results and caveats: Enrichment of disease-linked clones was reportedly significant in matched ankylosing spondylitis synovial fluid.

The chain has TRBV20-1 and TRBJ2-5; TRBD2 is a possible D gene (6 bases). The sequenced material came from blood, either unsorted or a sorted T cell fraction (not recorded which). The receptor's source is a male donor with ankylosing spondylitis or in good health (not recorded which). CDR3 bases: TGCAGTGCTGCGCGGGACTTCCAAGAGACCCAGTACTTC. This codes for CSAARDFQETQYF.